The 7 T cell receptor beta chains given below trace back to one sample, sequenced in a study of cytomegalovirus exposure and HLA in healthy donors. PCR primers comprised 60 Vbeta and 13 Jbeta primers. The repertoire was sequenced with immunoSEQ multiplex PCR; TCRdb's copy has only in-frame clones and lacks some. The listing contains some 83,000 clones. The sequencing sample was made of PBMCs. The receptors were sampled from a woman in her twenties or thirties in good health and CMV-seronegative.

A remark on this clone: Other DNA sequences in the sample encode the same CDR3. The gene calls are TRBV6-6 and TRBJ1-1; D might be TRBD1 (5 bases). Germline V CDR1 and CDR2: MNHNY, SVGAGI (reference sequence). This CDR3 comprises 13 residues. The ends were cut back, 6 bases at V and 0 bases at J, with 8 bases in the middle. The CDR3 region is CASRLQVNTEAFF. The CDR3 DNA is TGTGCCAGCAGGCTACAGGTGAACACTGAAGCTTTCTTT.

V is TRBV10-1 and J is TRBJ2-2; D might be TRBD2 (7 bases). The CDR3 spans 17 residues. Per the germline V gene, CDR1 is WNHNN and CDR2 is SYGVQD (reference sequence). Trimming removed 0 bases at V and 2 bases at J, with 13 bases between. As DNA, the CDR3 is TGCGCCAGCAGTGAGTCTGGGGGGGCGGTTAACACCGGGGAGCTGTTTTTT. Translated, it gives CASSESGGAVNTGELFF.

This chain connects TRBV13 to TRBJ1-6; 10 nucleotides match TRBD1. Germline V lookup: CDR1 PRHDT, CDR2 FYEKMQ (reference sequence). The V and J ends lost 5 bases and 7 bases, in that order; junction bases with no gene match: 5. This CDR3 is 15 amino acids long. The CDR3, as DNA: TGTGCCAGCAGCCCCGCGGGACAGGGGAATTCACCCCTCCACTTT. It specifies CASSPAGQGNSPLHF. Drawing the rest from reference TRBV13 and TRBJ1-6, the complete variable domain is AAGVIQSPRHLIKEKRETATLKCYPIPRHDTVYWYQQGPGQDPQFLISFYEKMQSDKGSIPDRFSAQQFSDYHSELNMSSLELGDSALYFCASSPAGQGNSPLHFGNGTRLTVT.

The chain joins TRBV7-8 to TRBJ2-7; perhaps TRBD1 as D (5 bases). The CDR3 has 14 amino acids. Trimming stripped 0 bases from V and 1 base from J, with 7 bases between. Germline V lookup: CDR1 SGHVS, CDR2 FQNEAQ. CDR3 bases: TGTGCCAGCAGCTTAGCGGGGCAGTCCTACGAGCAGTACTTC. It translates to CASSLAGQSYEQYF.

This chain uses TRBV6-4 with TRBJ1-1; tentatively, D is TRBD1 (5 bases). V shed 2 bases and J shed 9 bases, with 13 bases lying between them. Germline V gene lookup returns CDR1 MRHNA and CDR2 SNTAGT. The CDR3 runs to 13 residues. The CDR3 coding sequence is TGTGCCAGCAGTGACGCGGCAGGGCTACAAGCTTTCTTT. Translated: CASSDAAGLQAFF.

This sequence joins TRBV4-1 and TRBJ2-7, with D unclear. CDR1 is MGHRA and CDR2 is YSYEKL in the germline V gene. Trimming left V 1 base short and J 3 bases short, with 7 bases between. This CDR3 region has 13 residues. The CDR3: CASSQGRDYEQYF. DNA for the CDR3: TGCGCCAGCAGCCAAGGCCGAGACTACGAGCAGTACTTC.

V usage is TRBV6-1 and J usage is TRBJ1-6, with TRBD1 as a possible D gene (6 bases). Germline lookup yields CDR1 MNHNS and CDR2 SASEGT. This CDR3 spans 14 amino acids. Trimming left V 8 bases short and J 6 bases short, with 14 bases between. The CDR3 sequence: CASAGDGFNSPLHF. Written as DNA, the CDR3 is TGTGCCAGCGCAGGGGACGGATTTAATTCACCCCTCCACTTT.